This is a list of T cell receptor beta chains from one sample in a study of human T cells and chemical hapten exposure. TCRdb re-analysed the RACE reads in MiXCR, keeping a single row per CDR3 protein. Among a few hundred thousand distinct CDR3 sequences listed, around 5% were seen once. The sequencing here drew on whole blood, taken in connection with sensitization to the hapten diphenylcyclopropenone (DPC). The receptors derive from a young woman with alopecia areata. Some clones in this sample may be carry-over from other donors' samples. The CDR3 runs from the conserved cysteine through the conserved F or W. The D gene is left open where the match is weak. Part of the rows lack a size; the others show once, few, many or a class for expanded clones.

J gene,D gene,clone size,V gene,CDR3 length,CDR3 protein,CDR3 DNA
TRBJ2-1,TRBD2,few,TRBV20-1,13,CSATGTRDNEQFF,TGCAGTGCTACCGGGACTAGGGACAATGAGCAGTTCTTC
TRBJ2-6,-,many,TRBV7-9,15,CASSLVSSGANVLTF,TGTGCCAGCAGCTTAGTCAGCTCTGGGGCCAACGTCCTGACTTTC
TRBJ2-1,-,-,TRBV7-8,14,CASSPPGSYNEQFF,TGTGCCAGCAGCCCACCGGGTTCCTACAATGAGCAGTTCTTC
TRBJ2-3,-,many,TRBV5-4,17,CASSAGRGGAASDTQYF,TGTGCCAGCAGTGCGGGGAGAGGGGGGGCAGCAAGCGATACGCAGTATTTT
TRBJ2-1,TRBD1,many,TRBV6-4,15,CASSPGQGEYNEQFF,TGTGCCAGCTCCCCGGGACAGGGGGAATACAATGAGCAGTTCTTC
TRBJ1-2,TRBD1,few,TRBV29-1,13,CSVVPGGDYGYTF,TGCAGCGTTGTCCCAGGGGGTGACTATGGCTACACCTTC
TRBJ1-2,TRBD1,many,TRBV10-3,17,CAISPGQGLFSYYGYTF,TGTGCCATCAGTCCCGGACAGGGCTTGTTTTCCTACTATGGCTACACCTTC
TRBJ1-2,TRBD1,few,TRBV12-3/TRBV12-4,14,CASSLRQGALGYTF,TGTGCCAGCAGTTTACGACAGGGGGCGTTGGGCTACACCTTC
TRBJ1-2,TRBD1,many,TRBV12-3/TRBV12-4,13,CASSLGTGRGYTF,TGTGCCAGCAGTTTAGGGACAGGCCGTGGCTACACCTTC
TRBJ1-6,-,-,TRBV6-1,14,CATIGESGYSPLHF,TGTGCCACGATAGGGGAAAGTGGTTATTCACCCCTCCACTTT
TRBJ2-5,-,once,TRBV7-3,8,CASSFEYF,TGTGCCAGCAGCTTTGAGTACTTC
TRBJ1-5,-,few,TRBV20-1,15,CSARDGEGDGQPQHF,TGCAGTGCTAGAGATGGTGAGGGGGATGGTCAGCCCCAGCATTTT
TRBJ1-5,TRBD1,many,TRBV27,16,CASSFRGQGESQPQHF,TGTGCCAGCAGTTTCAGGGGACAGGGAGAGAGTCAGCCCCAGCATTTT
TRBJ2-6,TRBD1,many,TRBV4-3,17,CASSQETGGSGANVLTF,TGCGCCAGCAGCCAAGAAACAGGGGGCTCTGGGGCCAACGTCCTGACTTTC
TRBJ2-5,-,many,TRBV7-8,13,CASEAGYQETQYF,TGTGCCAGCGAGGCGGGGTACCAAGAGACCCAGTACTTC
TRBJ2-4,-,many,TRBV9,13,CASSPRNPNIQYF,TGTGCCAGCAGCCCACGAAATCCCAACATTCAGTACTTC
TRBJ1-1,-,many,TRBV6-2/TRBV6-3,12,CASSSQRTEAFF,TGTGCCAGCAGTTCACAGCGCACTGAAGCTTTCTTT
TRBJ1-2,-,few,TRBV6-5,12,CASSQTRGGYTF,TGTGCCAGCAGTCAAACCAGGGGCGGCTACACCTTC
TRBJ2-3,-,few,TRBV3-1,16,CASSPPSVSGTDTQYF,TGTGCCAGCAGCCCCCCTAGCGTTTCGGGGACAGATACGCAGTATTTT
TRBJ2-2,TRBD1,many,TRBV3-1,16,CASRKSGQGNTGELFF,TGTGCCAGCAGGAAAAGCGGACAGGGGAACACCGGGGAGCTGTTTTTT